This TCR beta chain was profiled in a study of T cells after posttransplantation cyclophosphamide. This clone was found many times. What it binds is not known. Overall study results and limits: Tissue-infiltrating T cells from skin or gut overlapped little with blood T cells. Donor CD8+ memory clones often dominated recipient blood repertoires at later times. Recipient CMV seropositivity and CMV reactivation strongly tracked TRB clonality.

This CDR3 is 14 amino acids long. Trimming at V came to 4 bases and at J to 3 bases, leaving 7 bases not matched to a gene. Germline values: CDR1 SGHRS, CDR2 YFSETQ. Method: immunoSEQ multiplex PCR; TCRdb's copy keeps in-frame clones and lacks some. This sample includes some 8,100 clones with no singletons; its ten biggest clones take up less than 11%. Cyclophosphamide on days +3 and +4 followed busulfan-fludarabine conditioning and a marrow graft. Sequencing used PBMCs, obtained after allogeneic stem cell transplant with posttransplant cyclophosphamide. J is TRBJ2-7 and V is TRBV5-1; 7 bases agree with TRBD1. This sequence originates from a female patient in her fifties who received an allogeneic stem cell transplant from a related donor, was CMV-positive, and had no GVHD. The graft donor may have contributed some T cells. The DNA for the CDR3 is TGCGCCAGCAGCGCCTCCGGGACAGACTACGAGCAGTACTTC. Translated: CASSASGTDYEQYF. Variable domain in full (rest from reference TRBV5-1 and TRBJ2-7): KAGVTQTPRYLIKTRGQQVTLSCSPISGHRSVSWYQQTPGQGLQFLFEYFSETQRNKGNFPGRFSGRQFSNSRSEMNVSTLELGDSALYLCASSASGTDYEQYFGPGTRLTVT.